A selection of T cell receptor beta chains follows, all from one sample in a study of identical twins. TCRdb fed the 5' RACE reads into MiXCR, producing one record per CDR3 protein. Seen here are hundreds of thousands of distinct CDR3 sequences, 9.5% observed once, and the top ten hold approximately 7%. The data also belong to a second study, concerning yellow fever vaccine responses in identical twins.

Sequenced: CD8+ T cells sorted from blood. All receptors come from a woman between 18 and 29 years old in good health. CDR3s include the opening cysteine and the closing phenylalanine or tryptophan. Each record gives: V gene, D gene, J gene, clone size, CDR3 protein, CDR3 DNA. D genes are given only for firm matches. Only some rows state a clone size, as once, few, many or a class for expanded clones.

TRBV20-1	.	TRBJ2-3	.	CSARDYTGEADTQYF	TGCAGTGCTAGAGATTACACGGGAGAGGCAGATACGCAGTATTTT
TRBV7-8	TRBD2	TRBJ2-1	many	CASTLLVVAGADYNEQFF	TGTGCCAGTACCCTCTTGGTGGTAGCGGGAGCGGACTACAATGAGCAGTTCTTC
TRBV27	.	TRBJ2-7	.	CASSLRSTGPYEQYF	TGTGCCAGCAGTTTAAGGTCTACAGGTCCCTACGAGCAGTACTTC
TRBV6-2/TRBV6-3	.	TRBJ2-5	.	CASSDRQDYQETQYF	TGTGCCAGCAGTGACCGACAGGATTACCAAGAGACCCAGTACTTC
TRBV7-9	TRBD1	TRBJ2-5	few	CASSPSGTGGQETQYF	TGTGCCAGCAGTCCGTCCGGGACAGGGGGCCAAGAGACCCAGTACTTC
TRBV29-1	TRBD1	TRBJ2-7	many	CSVVTGGTEQYF	TGCAGCGTTGTGACAGGGGGGACCGAGCAGTACTTC
TRBV2	.	TRBJ2-3	many	CASRRSTDTQYF	TGTGCCAGCAGGCGTAGCACAGATACGCAGTATTTT
TRBV4-2	.	TRBJ2-7	many	CASSQERTYEQYF	TGTGCCAGCAGCCAAGAACGAACCTACGAGCAGTACTTC
TRBV13	.	TRBJ2-1	few	CASSLAGVDSYYNEQFF	TGTGCCAGCAGCTTAGCGGGGGTAGACTCGTACTACAATGAGCAGTTCTTC
TRBV4-3	.	TRBJ2-7	many	CASSQDPTVSYEQYF	TGCGCCAGCAGCCAAGATCCGACAGTGTCCTACGAGCAGTACTTC
TRBV6-2/TRBV6-3	.	TRBJ1-5	few	CASSYMTGSNQPQHF	TGTGCCAGCAGTTATATGACAGGAAGCAATCAGCCCCAGCATTTT
TRBV4-3	.	TRBJ2-2	few	CASSQVPRGITGELFF	TGCGCCAGCAGCCAAGTTCCTAGGGGGATCACCGGGGAGCTGTTTTTT
TRBV7-2	TRBD2	TRBJ2-7	many	CASSLLAASYEQYF	TGTGCCAGCAGCCTCCTAGCGGCCAGCTACGAGCAGTACTTC
TRBV7-8	TRBD1	TRBJ2-3	many	CASSLIGGPKGDTQYF	TGTGCCAGCAGCTTGATAGGGGGCCCTAAGGGAGATACGCAGTATTTT
TRBV6-4	.	TRBJ1-6	.	CASSDSLGNNSPLHF	TGTGCCAGCAGTGACTCGTTGGGAAATAATTCACCCCTCCACTTT
TRBV3-1	TRBD1	TRBJ2-5	many	CASRQTGETQYF	TGTGCCAGCAGACAGACAGGGGAGACCCAGTACTTC
TRBV7-3	.	TRBJ1-1	many	CASSLTVGGKNTEAFF	TGTGCCAGCAGCTTAACGGTTGGCGGAAAGAACACTGAAGCTTTCTTT
TRBV6-1	TRBD1	TRBJ1-4	.	CASSLRDRVNEKLFF	TGTGCCAGCTCGCTACGAGACAGGGTTAATGAAAAACTGTTTTTT
TRBV9	.	TRBJ1-2	many	CASSVSRGRDYGYTF	TGTGCCAGCAGCGTTTCCCGGGGGCGAGACTATGGCTACACCTTC
TRBV7-3	.	TRBJ1-2	many	CASSLQDRVRDYGYTF	TGTGCCAGCAGCCTACAGGACAGAGTAAGGGACTATGGCTACACCTTC
TRBV27	.	TRBJ2-3	few	CASSLVWSSANTDTQYF	TGTGCCAGCAGTTTAGTCTGGTCCAGCGCGAACACAGATACGCAGTATTTT
TRBV6-6	TRBD1	TRBJ1-1	many	CASRTGEAFF	TGTGCCAGCAGGACAGGGGAGGCTTTCTTT
TRBV2	TRBD1	TRBJ2-1	few	CAMRHRDRVYNEQFF	TGTGCTATGAGACACCGGGACAGGGTCTACAATGAGCAGTTCTTC
TRBV4-2	.	TRBJ2-1	few	CASSQVLSIGPFF	TGTGCCAGCAGCCAAGTGCTGTCTATCGGGCCGTTCTTC
TRBV29-1	.	TRBJ2-3	few	CSVARGSGWDTQYF	TGCAGCGTTGCAAGGGGTTCTGGTTGGGATACGCAGTATTTT
TRBV7-9	TRBD2	TRBJ2-1	.	CASSPAGPQRDEQFF	TGTGCCAGCAGCCCAGCGGGACCCCAGCGAGATGAGCAGTTCTTC
TRBV25-1	.	TRBJ2-7	.	CASTGATNEQYF	TGTGCCTCGACTGGGGCTACCAACGAGCAGTACTTC
TRBV10-3	TRBD1	TRBJ1-4	few	CAISESGDRDPTNEKLFF	TGTGCCATCAGTGAGTCGGGGGACAGGGATCCAACTAATGAAAAACTGTTTTTT
TRBV21-1	.	TRBJ2-7	few	CASSGQLAGASYEQYF	TGTGCCAGCAGCGGGCAACTAGCGGGAGCTTCCTACGAGCAGTACTTC
TRBV9	.	TRBJ2-1	.	CASSVSGTWGNGEQFF	TGTGCCAGCAGCGTATCCGGGACTTGGGGTAATGGTGAGCAGTTCTTC
TRBV12-3/TRBV12-4	.	TRBJ2-7	many	CASSFFEGYEQYF	TGTGCCAGCAGTTTTTTTGAGGGCTACGAGCAGTACTTC